The clone carrying this TCR beta chain has only a few counts. Its antigen is undetermined. TCR sequencing used cDNA made by reverse transcription of extracted RNA. Sequencing was performed with immunoSEQ multiplex PCR; in TCRdb, only in-frame clones are kept and a portion is missing. The sample has about 200,000 clones, around two fifths seen once. This specimen belongs to a study of CD8+ T cells in alopecia areata. Findings and caveats of the study: TCR sharing was clearer in mice than between patients, perhaps partly owing to patient HLA diversity. Scalp repertoires also include resident alphabeta T cells from normal skin.

The treatment is: oral pan-JAK inhibitor, 5-10 mg twice daily. The investigators collected lesional scalp punch biopsies and peripheral blood from alopecia areata patients. The trim removed 4 bases at V and 5 bases at J, leaving 12 bases unmatched. From germline, CDR1 is MDHEN and CDR2 SYDVKM. The CDR3 sequence is 16 residues long. The sequence was obtained from a human donor with alopecia areata. The gene calls are TRBV28 and TRBJ2-5; 8 nucleotides match TRBD2. Sequences were derived from CD4+ T cells sorted from blood, sampled between weeks 30 and 35, from a patient treated with tofacitinib. The CDR3 loop is CASSSATSARIETQYF. The DNA of the CDR3 is TGTGCCAGCAGTTCGGCGACTAGCGCGCGGATTGAGACCCAGTACTTC.